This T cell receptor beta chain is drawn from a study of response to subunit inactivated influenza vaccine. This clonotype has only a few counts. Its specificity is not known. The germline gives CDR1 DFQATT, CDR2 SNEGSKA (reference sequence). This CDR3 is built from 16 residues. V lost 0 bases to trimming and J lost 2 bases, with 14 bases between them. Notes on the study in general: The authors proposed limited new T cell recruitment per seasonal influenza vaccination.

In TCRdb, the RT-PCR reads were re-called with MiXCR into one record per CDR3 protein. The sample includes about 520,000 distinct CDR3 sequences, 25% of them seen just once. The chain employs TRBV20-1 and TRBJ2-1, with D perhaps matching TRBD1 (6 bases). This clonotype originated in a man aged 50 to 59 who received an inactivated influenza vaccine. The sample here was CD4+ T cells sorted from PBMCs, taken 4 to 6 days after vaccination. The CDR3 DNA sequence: TGCAGTGCTAGAGATCCCCAAACAGGGACCTACAATGAGCAGTTCTTC. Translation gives CSARDPQTGTYNEQFF.